The 22 T cell receptor beta chains reported below all come from one sample, sequenced in a study of blood T cell repertoires in COVID-19. TCRdb's table, derived via immunoSEQ multiplex PCR, lists solely in-frame clones and lacks some. The profile shows 400,000 to 450,000 clones, around 91% of them singletons. The sample consisted of peripheral blood. The receptors come from a woman between 40 and 50 years old with COVID-19, enrolled during active disease.

In the case of this clone: Other DNA sequences in the sample encode the same CDR3. The V call is TRBV11-2, the J call TRBJ1-2, with a tentative D call TRBD1 (5 bases). Between the trimmed V and J ends, which lost 1 base and 2 bases, there was a span of 11 bases. CDR3 size: 15 residues. Germline-derived CDR1 and CDR2 are SGHAT and FQNNGV. CDR3 coding DNA: TGTGCCAGCAGCTTAGGATCAGGGATAAACTATGGCTACACCTTC. It is translated as CASSLGSGINYGYTF.

Remarks on this clone: One junction end does not reproduce the germline sequence, and a read error may be involved. The chain couples TRBV5-1 to TRBJ2-7, with 9 nucleotides matching TRBD1. This CDR3 contains 13 residues. Germline V gives CDR1 SGHRS, CDR2 YFSETQ. The CDR3 DNA reads as TGCGCCAGCAGCTTACAAACAGGGGGCAAAACAATCTTC. Translating gives CASSLQTGGKTIF.

J is TRBJ1-1 and V is TRBV28; D remains ambiguous. Germline CDR1 and CDR2: MDHEN and SYDVKM. Trimming pared 7 bases from V and 4 bases from J, leaving 19 bases between. The CDR3 spans 15 residues. CDR3 nucleotide sequence: TGTGCCAGCACCTTAAGTAGCGGGCGGGGCACTGAAGCTTTCTTT. This translates into CASTLSSGRGTEAFF.

The genes are TRBV5-1 and TRBJ2-1; D unclear. Germline-derived CDR1 and CDR2 are SGHRS and YFSETQ. The germline V and J ends were trimmed by 0 bases and 6 bases, with 28 bases remaining between them. This CDR3 is built from 20 residues. The CDR3 protein is CASSLGNTVWISTTRNEQFF. The CDR3 DNA reads as TGCGCCAGCAGCTTGGGCAACACCGTTTGGATATCCACTACCCGCAATGAGCAGTTCTTC. Together with reference TRBV5-1 and TRBJ2-1, the CDR3 gives the full variable domain: KAGVTQTPRYLIKTRGQQVTLSCSPISGHRSVSWYQQTPGQGLQFLFEYFSETQRNKGNFPGRFSGRQFSNSRSEMNVSTLELGDSALYLCASSLGNTVWISTTRNEQFFGPGTRLTVL.

This chain uses TRBV15 with TRBJ1-4; D gene unclear. Per germline, CDR1 LNHNV and CDR2 YYDKDF (reference sequence). This CDR3 comprises 14 residues. The V end lost 7 bases, the J end lost 5 bases, and 14 bases lay between the germline ends. CDR3 sequence (DNA): TGTGCCACCACCCTCCCGGGGTTGAATGAAAAACTGTTTTTT. This sequence encodes CATTLPGLNEKLFF. Using reference TRBV15 and TRBJ1-4 for the parts outside the CDR3, the full variable domain is DAMVIQNPRYQVTQFGKPVTLSCSQTLNHNVMYWYQQKSSQAPKLLFHYYDKDFNNEADTPDNFQSRRPNTSFCFLDIRSPGLGDTAMYLCATTLPGLNEKLFFGSGTQLSVL.

The gene calls are TRBV6-5 and TRBJ2-3; D uncertain. CDR1 MNHEY and CDR2 SVGAGI come from the germline V gene. Trimming cost V 6 bases and J 1 base, with 14 bases left between them. The CDR3 is made up of 15 amino acids. The CDR3 protein is CASRGLRTGTDTQYF. CDR3 in DNA: TGTGCCAGCAGGGGCTTGCGAACGGGCACAGATACGCAGTATTTT.

The chain recombines TRBV27 with TRBJ1-4, with 7 positions matching TRBD1. CDR3 length: 16 amino acids. V dropped 5 bases and J dropped 5; count of bases not matched to a gene: 11. Germline V gene sequence: CDR1 MNHEY, CDR2 SMNVEV (reference sequence). As DNA, the CDR3 is TGTGCCAGCAGTCCCTCCTCCGGGACAGTAAATGAAAAACTGTTTTTT. This codes for CASSPSSGTVNEKLFF. Full variable domain (outside the CDR3, taken from reference TRBV27 and TRBJ1-4): EAQVTQNPRYLITVTGKKLTVTCSQNMNHEYMSWYRQDPGLGLRQIYYSMNVEVTDKGDVPEGYKVSRKEKRNFPLILESPSPNQTSLYFCASSPSSGTVNEKLFFGSGTQLSVL.

This chain links TRBV11-2 with TRBJ1-6; 8 bases match TRBD1. The trim removed 7 bases at V and 3 bases at J, leaving 5 bases unmatched. CDR3 length equals 15 residues. Germline CDR1 is SGHAT and CDR2 is FQNNGV. The CDR3 region has the DNA TGTGCCAGCACCCTCGACAGGGGCTATAATTCACCCCTCCACTTT. Translating it yields CASTLDRGYNSPLHF. The full variable domain, rest sourced from reference TRBV11-2 and TRBJ1-6, is EAGVAQSPRYKIIEKRQSVAFWCNPISGHATLYWYQQILGQGPKLLIQFQNNGVVDDSQLPKDRFSAERLKGVDSTLKIQPAKLEDSAVYLCASTLDRGYNSPLHFGNGTRLTVT.

J is TRBJ2-2 and V is TRBV27; no definite D call. Trimming shortened V by 4 bases and J by 7 bases, and 10 bases separated the two germline ends. In germline, CDR1 is MNHEY, CDR2 SMNVEV (reference sequence). The CDR3 loop spans 13 amino acids. CDR3 sequence (DNA): TGTGCCAGCAGTTCCCAGTTTGGCGGGGAGCTGTTTTTT. Its protein product is CASSSQFGGELFF.

CDR3 loop: CASSLHSYSNQPQHF. CDR3 DNA: TGTGCCAGCAGCCTGCACAGTTATAGCAATCAGCCCCAGCATTTT. This chain uses TRBV7-2 with TRBJ1-5, with unresolved D. V dropped 5 bases and J dropped 0 bases, with 11 bases sitting between them. The CDR3 spans 15 residues. Germline V gene lookup returns CDR1 SGHTA and CDR2 FQGNSA.

The rearrangement links TRBV28 to TRBJ2-1; the D is unclear. V lost 3 bases, J lost 11 bases, and 8 bases lay in between. CDR1 is MDHEN, CDR2 SYDVKM, per germline. The CDR3 runs to 11 residues. DNA of the CDR3: TGTGCCAGCAGTTTCGGTAAGAAGCAGTTCTTC. It encodes CASSFGKKQFF.

J is TRBJ1-2 and V is TRBV6-2 or TRBV6-3; the D gene is possibly TRBD1 (5 bases). This CDR3 region has 15 residues. Germline CDR1 and CDR2: MNHEY and SVGEGT. V lost 4 bases and J lost 8, with 20 bases in between. The CDR3 DNA reads TGTGCCAGCAGTTCTCCAGCAGGGATGCCGCGGGGCTACACCTTC. Its protein product is CASSSPAGMPRGYTF.

This clone is a singleton in its sample. V gene TRBV28 combines with J gene TRBJ1-2; 12 nucleotides line up with TRBD1. The CDR3 covers 17 residues. Germline CDR1 is MDHEN and CDR2 is SYDVKM. Losses at the gene ends were 3 bases for V and 4 bases for J; bases not matched to a gene: 9. In DNA form, the CDR3 reads TGTGCCAGCAGTTTCCCGGGACAGGGGGCGACCTCCTATGGCTACACCTTC. It encodes CASSFPGQGATSYGYTF.

The chain couples TRBV28 to TRBJ1-2; 10 nucleotides align to TRBD1. The V gene's germline CDR1 is MDHEN and CDR2 SYDVKM. The V and J ends lost 4 bases and 5 bases, in that order; junction bases with no gene match: 10. This CDR3 is 16 amino acids long. The CDR3 DNA sequence: TGTGCCAGCAGTTCTACTGACAGGGGGCAAAGATATGGCTACACCTTC. Its protein is CASSSTDRGQRYGYTF.

This chain joins TRBV5-4 and TRBJ1-1; 7 nucleotides line up with TRBD1. V was pared by 3 bases and J by 8 bases, with 13 bases of the junction left unmatched. This CDR3 has 15 amino acids. The germline gives CDR1 SGHNT, CDR2 YYREEE (reference sequence). This CDR3 reads CASSSTRGGREEAFF. Written as DNA, the CDR3 is TGTGCCAGCAGCTCAACCCGAGGGGGCAGGGAAGAAGCTTTCTTT.

V gene TRBV7-2 combines with J gene TRBJ2-3, with D possibly TRBD2 on 6 matching bases. The V gene lost 6 bases and the J gene lost 4 bases, with 17 bases spanning the gap. The CDR3 sequence is 15 residues long. Germline V gene data show CDR1 as SGHTA and CDR2 as FQGNSA. This CDR3 reads CASRTMGGDSDTQYF. CDR3 bases: TGTGCCAGCAGAACCATGGGCGGGGACTCAGATACGCAGTATTTT.

The chain employs TRBV10-3 and TRBJ1-5; a weak D match, TRBD1 (6 bases). Germline values: CDR1 ENHRY, CDR2 SYGVKD. V was trimmed by 8 bases and J by 7 bases, leaving 18 bases between them. This CDR3 is 14 amino acids long. The CDR3 loop reads CAIGPAGEGQPQHF. The CDR3 bases are TGTGCCATCGGCCCCGCAGGGGAGGGCCAGCCCCAGCATTTT.

The chain couples TRBV5-8 to TRBJ1-3; tentative D call: TRBD1 (5 bases). V lost 3 bases to trimming and J lost 0 bases, with 16 bases between them. Germline CDR1 reads SGHTS; CDR2 reads YDEGEE. The CDR3 is 17 residues long. The CDR3 sequence is CASSSSIGQGSGNTIYF. The CDR3 DNA follows: TGTGCCAGCAGCTCCTCAATAGGGCAGGGCTCTGGAAACACCATATATTTT.

The genes are TRBV27 and TRBJ2-7, with TRBD1 matching over 7 bases. Germline assignment: CDR1 MNHEY and CDR2 SMNVEV (reference sequence). The CDR3 totals 13 residues. V was pared by 8 bases and J by 3 bases, with 7 bases of the junction left unmatched. CDR3 nucleotides: TGTGCCAGCGGAAAAACAGGGGACTACGAGCAGTACTTC. Amino acid sequence: CASGKTGDYEQYF.

The chain couples TRBV6-2 or TRBV6-3 to TRBJ1-5; no clear D gene. Germline CDR1 reads MNHEY; CDR2 reads SVGEGT. With 4 bases removed from V and 3 bases from J, the gap between germline ends came to 10 bases. The CDR3 sequence is 14 residues long. The DNA for the CDR3 is TGTGCCAGCAGTTCGCGGCAGATCAATCAGCCCCAGCATTTT. Protein sequence: CASSSRQINQPQHF.

This chain uses TRBV24-1 with TRBJ1-5, with 7 bases aligning to TRBD1. The V and J ends lost 2 bases and 2 bases, in that order; junction bases with no gene match: 2. CDR1 and CDR2 (germline): KGHDR, SFDVKD. The length of the CDR3 is 15 residues. The CDR3 sequence: CATSDYDRGNQPQHF. The CDR3 bases are TGTGCCACCAGTGATTACGACAGGGGCAATCAGCCCCAGCATTTT.

The chain links TRBV7-3 to TRBJ2-1; the match to TRBD2 covers 8 bases. The CDR3 has 16 residues. CDR1 is SGHTA, CDR2 FQGTGA, per germline. The V and J ends lost 5 bases and 3 bases, in that order; junction bases with no gene match: 9. The CDR3 nucleotides are TGTGCCAGCAGCCAAAACCCCAGCGGGAGCTACAATGAGCAGTTCTTC. Protein sequence: CASSQNPSGSYNEQFF.